The rows below give T cell receptor beta chains drawn from one sample of a study of shared clonotypes between healthy human individuals. Profiled with immunoSEQ multiplex PCR; TCRdb holds only in-frame clones, not every one. The sample consists of 450,000 to 500,000 clones, 79% of them appearing once. The sequencing input was PBMCs. The receptors originated from a woman in her thirties or forties in good health. Some clones in this sample may be carry-over from other donors' samples. Both conserved end residues are part of each CDR3. D genes are given only for firm matches. A clone size is listed for some rows: how often the clone was seen (once, few, many), or a class if it is expanded.

J: TRBJ2-2
D: TRBD2
size: -
V: TRBV6-5
CDR3: CASSKIAGVTGELFF
DNA: TGTGCCAGCAGTAAAATAGCGGGAGTTACCGGGGAGCTGTTTTTT

J: TRBJ2-7
D: TRBD1
size: -
V: TRBV6-5
CDR3: CASSSDRDRGEQYF
DNA: TGTGCCAGCAGTTCCGACCGGGACAGGGGTGAGCAGTACTTC

J: TRBJ1-1
D: -
size: -
V: TRBV5-1
CDR3: CASSLDRWAEAFF
DNA: TGCGCCAGCAGCTTGGATCGGTGGGCTGAAGCTTTCTTT

J: TRBJ1-1
D: -
size: -
V: TRBV29-1
CDR3: CSVMHKLLNTEAFF
DNA: TGCAGCGTTATGCACAAGCTATTGAACACTGAAGCTTTCTTT

J: TRBJ2-1
D: -
size: -
V: TRBV27
CDR3: CASRPVFGGSEQFF
DNA: TGTGCCAGCAGACCCGTTTTCGGGGGTAGTGAGCAGTTCTTC

J: TRBJ2-1
D: -
size: -
V: TRBV4-2
CDR3: CASSQVSIARGYNEQFF
DNA: TGTGCCAGCAGCCAAGTGAGCATAGCACGGGGCTACAATGAGCAGTTCTTC

J: TRBJ2-7
D: TRBD1
size: -
V: TRBV5-4
CDR3: CASSFGTGTPGEQYF
DNA: TGTGCCAGCAGCTTCGGGACAGGGACCCCCGGCGAGCAGTACTTC

J: TRBJ2-1
D: -
size: -
V: TRBV28
CDR3: CASTLPGASSYNEQFF
DNA: TGTGCCAGCACCCTCCCGGGCGCGAGCTCCTACAATGAGCAGTTCTTC

J: TRBJ2-7
D: TRBD1
size: -
V: TRBV10-3
CDR3: CATSEGATGAYEQYF
DNA: TGTGCCACCAGTGAAGGGGCGACAGGGGCCTACGAGCAGTACTTC

J: TRBJ1-1
D: -
size: -
V: TRBV5-7
CDR3: CASSPRGAWTEAFF
DNA: TGTGCCAGCAGCCCTCGAGGGGCTTGGACTGAAGCTTTCTTT

J: TRBJ1-2
D: TRBD1
size: -
V: TRBV19
CDR3: CASSISLGQAELNYGYTF
DNA: TGTGCCAGTAGTATATCCTTGGGACAGGCGGAACTCAACTATGGCTACACCTTC

J: TRBJ1-5
D: TRBD1
size: few
V: TRBV7-3
CDR3: CASSLGGAVQGNQPQHF
DNA: TGTGCCAGCAGCTTAGGTGGAGCCGTACAGGGGAATCAGCCCCAGCATTTT

J: TRBJ2-4
D: -
size: -
V: TRBV18
CDR3: CASSPRGMGNIQYF
DNA: TGTGCCAGCTCACCTCGGGGAATGGGAAACATTCAGTACTTC

J: TRBJ1-5
D: TRBD1
size: few
V: TRBV2
CDR3: CASSELRGDQPQHF
DNA: TGTGCCAGCAGTGAACTCAGGGGGGATCAGCCCCAGCATTTT

J: TRBJ1-5
D: -
size: few
V: TRBV30
CDR3: CAWSVQSPTRAHTQPQHF
DNA: TGTGCCTGGAGTGTACAATCCCCGACACGAGCGCACACCCAGCCCCAGCATTTT

J: TRBJ2-1
D: -
size: -
V: TRBV6-6
CDR3: CASSGAGQYNEQFF
DNA: TGTGCCAGTTCAGGAGCGGGACAGTACAATGAGCAGTTCTTC

J: TRBJ2-4
D: -
size: few
V: TRBV19
CDR3: CASSIMGIQYF
DNA: TGTGCCAGTAGTATCATGGGCATTCAGTACTTC

J: TRBJ1-1
D: -
size: -
V: TRBV5-1
CDR3: CASSLYQGRNTEAFF
DNA: TGCGCCAGCAGCTTGTATCAGGGCCGGAACACTGAAGCTTTCTTT

J: TRBJ2-1
D: TRBD2
size: -
V: TRBV28
CDR3: CASSPLAGGLDEQFF
DNA: TGTGCCAGCAGTCCGTTAGCGGGAGGGCTCGATGAGCAGTTCTTC

J: TRBJ1-1
D: TRBD1
size: -
V: TRBV5-1
CDR3: CASSLDTTGSGTEAFF
DNA: TGCGCCAGCAGCTTGGATACGACAGGGTCTGGCACTGAAGCTTTCTTT

J: TRBJ2-5
D: TRBD2
size: -
V: TRBV28
CDR3: CASSRTRRETQYF
DNA: TGTGCCAGCAGCCGGACTAGACGAGAGACCCAGTACTTC

J: TRBJ2-3
D: -
size: few
V: TRBV6-4
CDR3: CASRAPGGDTQYF
DNA: TGTGCCAGCAGAGCTCCTGGGGGGGATACGCAGTATTTT

J: TRBJ1-1
D: -
size: -
V: TRBV6-4
CDR3: CASSDDRLMNTEAFF
DNA: TGTGCCAGCAGTGACGACAGGTTAATGAACACTGAAGCTTTCTTT

J: TRBJ2-2
D: TRBD2
size: -
V: TRBV10-2
CDR3: CASSGRTSGRADGELFF
DNA: TGCGCCAGCAGTGGAAGGACTAGCGGGAGGGCCGACGGGGAGCTGTTTTTT

J: TRBJ2-7
D: TRBD1
size: once
V: TRBV28
CDR3: CASSPYRDRSSYEQYF
DNA: TGTGCCAGCAGCCCATACCGGGACAGGAGCTCCTACGAGCAGTACTTC

J: TRBJ1-5
D: -
size: -
V: TRBV19
CDR3: CASSPGLGGNQPQHF
DNA: TGTGCCAGTAGCCCCGGGTTAGGGGGCAATCAGCCCCAGCATTTT

J: TRBJ2-1
D: -
size: -
V: TRBV9
CDR3: CASSVVSRGALNEQFF
DNA: TGTGCCAGCAGCGTAGTGAGCCGGGGAGCACTCAATGAGCAGTTCTTC

J: TRBJ2-3
D: -
size: -
V: TRBV28
CDR3: CASTRGGGMGDTQYF
DNA: TGTGCCAGCACCCGGGGCGGGGGCATGGGAGATACGCAGTATTTT

J: TRBJ1-6
D: -
size: once
V: TRBV19
CDR3: CASSIQGGNSPLHF
DNA: TGTGCCAGTAGTATTCAGGGTGGAAATTCACCCCTCCACTTT

J: TRBJ2-5
D: TRBD1
size: -
V: TRBV29-1
CDR3: CSASGQVMETQYF
DNA: TGCAGCGCATCGGGACAGGTCATGGAGACCCAGTACTTC

J: TRBJ2-7
D: -
size: few
V: TRBV7-9
CDR3: CASSFQPGSEQYF
DNA: TGTGCCAGCAGCTTCCAGCCGGGCTCGGAGCAGTACTTC

J: TRBJ1-1
D: -
size: -
V: TRBV19
CDR3: CASSSQANTEAFF
DNA: TGTGCCAGTAGTAGTCAGGCAAACACTGAAGCTTTCTTT

J: TRBJ2-2
D: -
size: -
V: TRBV28
CDR3: CASSSGTPETGELFF
DNA: TGTGCCAGCAGTTCTGGGACACCCGAAACCGGGGAGCTGTTTTTT

J: TRBJ2-7
D: TRBD1
size: -
V: TRBV10-3
CDR3: CAIRPGGAGYEQYF
DNA: TGTGCCATAAGGCCAGGGGGCGCGGGCTACGAGCAGTACTTC

J: TRBJ1-2
D: -
size: -
V: TRBV6-5
CDR3: CASSYSGQSYGYTF
DNA: TGTGCCAGCAGTTACTCCGGACAGAGCTATGGCTACACCTTC

J: TRBJ2-4
D: TRBD1
size: few
V: TRBV5-1
CDR3: CASSRGTGRAKNIQYF
DNA: TGCGCCAGCAGCAGAGGGACAGGGAGGGCCAAAAACATTCAGTACTTC

J: TRBJ2-2
D: TRBD2
size: -
V: TRBV14
CDR3: CASSLRLAGVTGELFF
DNA: TGTGCCAGCAGCCTTAGACTAGCGGGAGTAACCGGGGAGCTGTTTTTT